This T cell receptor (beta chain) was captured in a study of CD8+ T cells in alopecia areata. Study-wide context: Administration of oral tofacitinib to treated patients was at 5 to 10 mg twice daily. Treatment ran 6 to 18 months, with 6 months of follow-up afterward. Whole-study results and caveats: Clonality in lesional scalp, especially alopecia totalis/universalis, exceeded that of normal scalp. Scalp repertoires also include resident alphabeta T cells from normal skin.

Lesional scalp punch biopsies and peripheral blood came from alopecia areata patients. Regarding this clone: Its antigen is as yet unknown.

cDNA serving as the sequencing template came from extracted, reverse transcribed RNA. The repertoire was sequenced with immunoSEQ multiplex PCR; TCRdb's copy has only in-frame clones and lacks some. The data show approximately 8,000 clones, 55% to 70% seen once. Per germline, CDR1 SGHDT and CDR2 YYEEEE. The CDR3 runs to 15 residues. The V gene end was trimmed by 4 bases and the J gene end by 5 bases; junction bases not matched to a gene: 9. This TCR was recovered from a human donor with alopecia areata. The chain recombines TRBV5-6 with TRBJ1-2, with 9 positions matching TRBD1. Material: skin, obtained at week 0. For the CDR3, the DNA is TGTGCCAGCAGCACAATACAGGGGGCACGGTATGGCTACACCTTC. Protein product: CASSTIQGARYGYTF.